One sample yielded the 24 T cell receptor beta chains listed below, sequenced in a study of T cells in tuberculosis. TCRdb's table, derived via immunoSEQ multiplex PCR, lists solely in-frame clones and lacks some. The sample shows tens of thousands of clones, roughly nine tenths of them seen only once. The material sequenced was PBMCs. The receptor source for this set is a donor aged 10-35 years with latent tuberculosis or without tuberculosis infection.

This chain links TRBV30 with TRBJ2-1, with 7 bases matching TRBD1. With V trimmed by 1 base and J by 7 bases, 13 bases remained unmatched. Looked up from germline, CDR1 is GTSNPN and CDR2 is SVGIG (reference sequence). The CDR3 sequence is 16 residues long. The CDR3: CAWSGGHRGRLNEQFF. CDR3 DNA sequence: TGTGCCTGGAGTGGAGGGCACAGGGGAAGGCTTAATGAGCAGTTCTTC.

The gene calls are TRBV6-5 and TRBJ1-2; D remains unclear. Germline CDR1 MNHEY, CDR2 SVGAGI. This CDR3 has 14 residues. Between the trimmed V and J ends, which lost 0 bases and 8 bases, there was a span of 13 bases. Here the CDR3 reads CASSYSEEGVGYTF. DNA for the CDR3: TGTGCCAGCAGTTACTCGGAGGAGGGAGTGGGCTACACCTTC.

The chain uses TRBV28 and TRBJ1-5, with a possible D match to TRBD1 (5 bases). V was trimmed by 3 bases and J by 2 bases, leaving 14 bases between them. The CDR3 length is 16 residues. Germline V lookup: CDR1 MDHEN, CDR2 SYDVKM. CDR3 residues: CASSFLWGVGNQPQHF. DNA of the CDR3: TGTGCCAGCAGTTTCCTGTGGGGGGTCGGCAATCAGCCCCAGCATTTT.

The rearrangement uses TRBV7-6 and TRBJ1-4; D not certain. Between the trimmed V and J ends, which lost 0 bases and 6 bases, there was a span of 8 bases. CDR1 is SGHVS, CDR2 FNYEAQ, per germline. The CDR3 has 14 residues. Here the CDR3 reads CASSLAQLHEKLFF. The CDR3 DNA sequence: TGTGCCAGCAGCTTAGCGCAACTCCATGAAAAACTGTTTTTT.

The rearrangement links TRBV5-1 to TRBJ2-2; the D gene is possibly TRBD2 (5 bases). CDR3 length: 16 amino acids. Trimming removed 3 bases at V and 2 bases at J, with 14 bases between. CDR1 and CDR2 (germline): SGHRS, YFSETQ. The CDR3 DNA is TGCGCCAGCAGCTCACCGGGATCCCTTAACACCGGGGAGCTGTTTTTT. It specifies CASSSPGSLNTGELFF.

The chain employs TRBV7-9 and TRBJ1-1; unclear D gene. Germline CDR1 is SEHNR and CDR2 is FQNEAQ (reference sequence). The CDR3 consists of 13 residues. The V end was cut by 5 bases, the J end by 2 bases, with 9 bases between. CDR3 residues: CASSPWANTEAFF. CDR3 in DNA: TGTGCCAGCAGCCCCTGGGCTAACACTGAAGCTTTCTTT.

The genes are TRBV5-1 and TRBJ2-1; 9 nucleotides match TRBD2. This CDR3 is 18 amino acids long. In germline, CDR1 is SGHRS, CDR2 YFSETQ. V lost 4 bases, J lost 2 bases, and 13 bases stayed unmatched. The CDR3 region is CASSPRVSGGLTYNEQFF. CDR3 sequence (DNA): TGCGCCAGCAGCCCTCGGGTTAGCGGGGGCCTTACCTACAATGAGCAGTTCTTC. Looking up the rest from reference TRBV5-1 and TRBJ2-1 gives the full variable domain: KAGVTQTPRYLIKTRGQQVTLSCSPISGHRSVSWYQQTPGQGLQFLFEYFSETQRNKGNFPGRFSGRQFSNSRSEMNVSTLELGDSALYLCASSPRVSGGLTYNEQFFGPGTRLTVL.

The chain carries TRBV7-9 and TRBJ2-1; tentatively, D is TRBD2 (6 bases). Between the trimmed V and J ends, which lost 5 bases and 0 bases, there was a span of 14 bases. CDR1 and CDR2 from the germline V gene are SEHNR and FQNEAQ (reference sequence). The CDR3 sequence is 16 residues long. In nucleotides, the CDR3 is TGTGCCAGCAGCCCTAGGGACTCCAGCTCCTACAATGAGCAGTTCTTC. This encodes CASSPRDSSSYNEQFF.

The rearrangement links TRBV4-3 to TRBJ1-1, with D possibly being TRBD1 (5 bases). Germline V CDR1 and CDR2: LGHNA, YSLEER. With 2 bases removed from V and 6 bases from J, the gap between germline ends came to 19 bases. The CDR3 covers 16 residues. The CDR3, as DNA: TGCGCCAGCAGCCAAACCACAGGATTGATGTCGGCTGAAGCTTTCTTT. The encoded protein is CASSQTTGLMSAEAFF.

The chain joins TRBV7-6 to TRBJ2-7, with a possible D match to TRBD2 (7 bases). Trimming stripped 8 bases from V and 4 bases from J, with 18 bases between. The CDR3 consists of 14 residues. Germline CDR1 reads SGHVS; CDR2 reads FNYEAQ. CDR3 amino acids: CASAPGGGGYEQYF. CDR3 bases: TGTGCCAGCGCGCCGGGGGGCGGTGGGTACGAGCAGTACTTC.

The chain employs TRBV5-1 and TRBJ2-5; TRBD2 aligns across 7 bases. V shed 5 bases, J shed 2 bases, and the junction held 9 bases outside the gene matches. The germline gives CDR1 SGHRS, CDR2 YFSETQ. There are 15 residues in the CDR3. The CDR3 region is CASSYRGGVQETQYF. For the CDR3, the DNA is TGCGCCAGCAGTTATCGTGGGGGGGTTCAAGAGACCCAGTACTTC.

This chain joins TRBV7-9 and TRBJ1-4; D gene ambiguous. CDR1 is SEHNR and CDR2 is FQNEAQ in the germline V gene (reference sequence). The CDR3 runs to 16 residues. V was pared by 0 bases and J by 4 bases, with 12 bases between. The CDR3 bases are TGTGCCAGCAGCTTAGCGCCGGGTGGAGATAATGAAAAACTGTTTTTT. Translation: CASSLAPGGDNEKLFF.

This chain connects TRBV19 to TRBJ1-2, with TRBD1 identical over 7 bases. Germline V gives CDR1 LNHDA, CDR2 SQIVND (reference sequence). V gave up 10 bases and J gave up 6 bases; unmatched junction bases: 5. The CDR3 totals 11 residues. This CDR3 reads CATGQVHGYTF. DNA of the CDR3: TGTGCCACCGGACAGGTTCATGGCTACACCTTC. The full variable domain, with the rest looked up from reference TRBV19 and TRBJ1-2, is DGGITQSPKYLFRKEGQNVTLSCEQNLNHDAMYWYRQDPGQGLRLIYYSQIVNDFQKGDIAEGYSVSREKKESFPLTVTSAQKNPTAFYLCATGQVHGYTFGSGTRLTVV.

This clone has a handful of counts. V is TRBV5-1 and J is TRBJ1-3, with a possible D match to TRBD1 (6 bases). CDR1 is SGHRS, CDR2 YFSETQ, per germline. The length of the CDR3 is 16 residues. V was pared by 1 base and J by 0 bases, with 11 bases between. The CDR3 loop reads CASSLWGGGSGNTIYF. CDR3 in DNA: TGCGCCAGCAGCTTGTGGGGAGGGGGCTCTGGAAACACCATATATTTT.

This clone has only one observation. The chain carries TRBV7-9 and TRBJ2-1; TRBD2 is a possible D gene (6 bases). V lost 5 bases, J lost 12 bases, and 20 bases lay in between. Germline assignment: CDR1 SEHNR and CDR2 FQNEAQ (reference sequence). CDR3 length: 14 residues. Here the CDR3 reads CASSHAGMGSGQFF. DNA of the CDR3: TGTGCCAGCAGCCACGCGGGGATGGGGAGTGGGCAGTTCTTC.

CDR3 sequence: CASSPPALAAQGNEQFF. CDR3 DNA: TGTGCCAGCAGCCCCCCGGCTTTAGCAGCCCAGGGCAATGAGCAGTTCTTC. The genes are TRBV7-9 and TRBJ2-1; a weak D match, TRBD1 (5 bases). This CDR3 region has 17 residues. Per the germline V gene, CDR1 is SEHNR and CDR2 is FQNEAQ (reference sequence). V dropped 5 bases and J dropped 6 bases, with 23 bases sitting between them.

The J gene is TRBJ2-7, the V gene TRBV27; possible D gene TRBD1, 6 bases. Trimming removed 2 bases from V and 3 bases from J, with 11 bases in between. In germline, CDR1 is MNHEY, CDR2 SMNVEV (reference sequence). This CDR3 has 14 residues. The CDR3 DNA sequence: TGTGCCAGCAGTTTAATTGGACAGAGCTACGAGCAGTACTTC. Translating it yields CASSLIGQSYEQYF.

The chain recombines TRBV27 with TRBJ2-7; D is possibly TRBD1 (5 bases). V was shortened by 5 bases and J by 4 bases, with 9 bases between the two germline ends. The CDR3 is made up of 12 amino acids. Looked up from germline, CDR1 is MNHEY and CDR2 is SMNVEV (reference sequence). In nucleotides, the CDR3 is TGTGCCAGCAGTCTCCAGGGTTACGAGCAGTACTTC. Translating gives CASSLQGYEQYF.

This clone was observed a few times. The genes are TRBV6-1 and TRBJ1-5, with D perhaps TRBD1 (6 bases). The CDR3 is 13 residues long. Trimming shortened V by 6 bases and J by 4 bases, and 10 bases separated the two germline ends. Germline lookup yields CDR1 MNHNS and CDR2 SASEGT. The CDR3 DNA reads as TGTGCCAGCAGGTCCACAGGGAATCAGCCCCAGCATTTT. It encodes CASRSTGNQPQHF.

The V call is TRBV19, the J call TRBJ2-7, with 11 bases that match TRBD1. This CDR3 comprises 15 residues. The germline V gene has CDR1 LNHDA and CDR2 SQIVND (reference sequence). V lost 4 bases, J lost 3 bases, and 5 bases stayed unmatched. In DNA form, the CDR3 reads TGTGCCAGTAGTACCGGACAGGGGGCTTTCTACGAGCAGTACTTC. The encoded protein is CASSTGQGAFYEQYF.

For the CDR3, the DNA is TGTGCCAGCAGCCCTGGGAGGGCTTTCTTT. Encoded protein: CASSPGRAFF. The genes are TRBV7-9 and TRBJ1-1, with no clear D. Trimming cost V 5 bases and J 11 bases, with 9 bases left between them. In germline, CDR1 is SEHNR, CDR2 FQNEAQ (reference sequence). This CDR3 spans 10 amino acids. The variable domain in full, completed from reference TRBV7-9 and TRBJ1-1, reads DTGVSQNPRHKITKRGQNVTFRCDPISEHNRLYWYRQTLGQGPEFLTYFQNEAQLEKSRLLSDRFSAERPKGSFSTLEIQRTEQGDSAMYLCASSPGRAFFGQGTRLTVV.

The chain joins TRBV19 to TRBJ2-1; D gene ambiguous. CDR1 and CDR2 from the germline V gene are LNHDA and SQIVND (reference sequence). This CDR3 spans 11 amino acids. With 10 bases removed from V and 6 bases from J, the gap between germline ends came to 10 bases. This CDR3 reads CATRVLNEQFF. CDR3 nucleotide sequence: TGTGCCACCCGTGTACTCAATGAGCAGTTCTTC.

This clone was counted a single time. V is TRBV5-5 and J is TRBJ2-7, with a weak D call TRBD2 (5 bases). V was trimmed by 2 bases and J by 4 bases, leaving 13 bases between them. The CDR3 runs to 14 residues. Germline V gene sequence: CDR1 SGHKS, CDR2 YYEKEE (reference sequence). In DNA, the CDR3 is TGTGCCAGCAGCTTCTCCGAGGGTTGGTACGAGCAGTACTTC. Translating it yields CASSFSEGWYEQYF.

This rearrangement joins TRBV5-4 to TRBJ1-2, with D uncertain. Germline V gene lookup returns CDR1 SGHNT and CDR2 YYREEE (reference sequence). V lost 2 bases, J lost 8 bases, and 10 bases lay in between. The CDR3 runs to 12 residues. CDR3 DNA: TGTGCCAGCAGCTTATCAGGTAGAGGCTACACCTTC. It codes for CASSLSGRGYTF.